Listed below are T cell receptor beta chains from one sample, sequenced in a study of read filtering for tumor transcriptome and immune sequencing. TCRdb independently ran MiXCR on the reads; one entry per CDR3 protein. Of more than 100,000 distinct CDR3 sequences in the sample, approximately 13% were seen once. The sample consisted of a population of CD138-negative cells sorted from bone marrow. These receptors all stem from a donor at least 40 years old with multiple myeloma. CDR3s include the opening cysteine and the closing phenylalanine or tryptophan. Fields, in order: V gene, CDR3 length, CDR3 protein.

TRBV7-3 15 CASSSSSGTGSWQFF
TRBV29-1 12 CSASAAPETQYF
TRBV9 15 CASPPPDRVNHGYTF
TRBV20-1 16 CSARGQGPISEGKLFF
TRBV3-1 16 CASSQRGQGAMTEAFF
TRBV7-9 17 CASSLGEFFSGANVLTF
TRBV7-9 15 CASSLATGNNQPQHF
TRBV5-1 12 CASSGDQETQYF
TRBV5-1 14 CASSLRGDTDTQYF
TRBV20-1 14 CSASSARITDTQYF
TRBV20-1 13 CSAGAGARYEQYF
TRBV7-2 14 CASSTKTSTGELFF
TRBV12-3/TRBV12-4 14 CASSLSGQGRGYTF
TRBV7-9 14 CASSFATGPSEQYF
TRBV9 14 CASSVTGVLDEQFF
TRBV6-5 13 CASSYSRGYGYTF
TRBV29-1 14 CSVSPAGGGNEQFF
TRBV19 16 CASSKPTGGPYNEQFF
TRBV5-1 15 CSSSLVQDTSAEQYF
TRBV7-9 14 CASSLATGWDTQYF
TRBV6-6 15 CASSYSTGLRNEQFF
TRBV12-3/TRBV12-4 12 CASSSLGGSLFF
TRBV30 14 CLGVYPQEADTQYF
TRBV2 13 CASTGTVGDTQYF
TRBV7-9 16 CASSTGQGVRTGELFF
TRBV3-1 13 CASSQPRGSEQFF
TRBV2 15 CASSSSGANTGELFF
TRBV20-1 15 CSAPLAGASTDTQYF
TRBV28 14 CASSSPPQSYEQYF
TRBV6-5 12 CASSFLSSPLHF
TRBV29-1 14 CSVDLTGGPETQYF
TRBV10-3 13 CAISGTRNEKLFF
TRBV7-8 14 CASNAGTGLLEQYF
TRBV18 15 CASSATPKTRDTQYF
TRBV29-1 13 CSVSQGGTDTQYF
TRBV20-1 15 CSAPQVRTGGNEQFF
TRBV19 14 CASSLRGAYNEQFF
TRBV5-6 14 CASSPPRSSYEQYF
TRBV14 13 CASSPAGAQTQYF
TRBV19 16 CASSIGGTGKFNEQFF